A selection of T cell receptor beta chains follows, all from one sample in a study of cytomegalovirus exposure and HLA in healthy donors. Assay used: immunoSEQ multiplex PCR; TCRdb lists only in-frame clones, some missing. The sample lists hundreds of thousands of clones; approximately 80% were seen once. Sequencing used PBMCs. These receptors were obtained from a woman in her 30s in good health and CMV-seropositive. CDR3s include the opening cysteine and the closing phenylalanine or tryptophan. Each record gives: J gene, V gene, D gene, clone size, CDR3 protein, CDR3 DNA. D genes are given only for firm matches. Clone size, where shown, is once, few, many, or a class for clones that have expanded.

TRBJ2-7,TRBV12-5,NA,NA,CASGSGMNEQYF,TGTGCTAGTGGTTCGGGCATGAACGAGCAGTACTTC
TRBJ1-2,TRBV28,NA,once,CASRGRGANYGYTF,TGTGCCAGCAGGGGGCGGGGAGCTAACTATGGCTACACCTTC
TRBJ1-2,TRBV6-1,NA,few,CASSSREFGGYTF,TGTGCCAGCAGTTCCAGGGAATTTGGAGGCTACACCTTC
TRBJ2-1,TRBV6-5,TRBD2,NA,CASSYWTSGSYNEQFF,TGTGCCAGCAGTTACTGGACTAGCGGGAGCTACAATGAGCAGTTCTTC
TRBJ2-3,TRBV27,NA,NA,CASSSEGYTQYF,TGTGCCAGCAGTTCCGAAGGTTACACGCAGTATTTT
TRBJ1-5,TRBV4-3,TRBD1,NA,CASSEDRGDQPQHF,TGCGCCAGCAGTGAGGACAGGGGCGATCAGCCCCAGCATTTT
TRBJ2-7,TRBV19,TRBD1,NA,CASKRGGQGPYEQYF,TGTGCCAGTAAAAGGGGCGGACAGGGGCCCTACGAGCAGTACTTC
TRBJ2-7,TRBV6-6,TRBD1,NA,CASLRDRGNEQYF,TGTGCCAGTCTTAGGGACAGGGGAAACGAGCAGTACTTC
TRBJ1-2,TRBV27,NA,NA,CASSPTEEPHGYTF,TGTGCCAGCAGCCCGACAGAGGAACCCCATGGCTACACCTTC
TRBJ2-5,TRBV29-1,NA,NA,CSVAPRTDQETQYF,TGCAGCGTTGCCCCTCGGACAGACCAAGAGACCCAGTACTTC
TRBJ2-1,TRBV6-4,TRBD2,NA,CASSSIAGTSSEQFF,TGTGCCAGCAGTTCAATAGCGGGAACGTCCTCTGAGCAGTTCTTC
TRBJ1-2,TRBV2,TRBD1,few,CASRAGTGNYGYTF,TGTGCCAGCAGAGCCGGGACAGGGAACTATGGCTACACCTTC
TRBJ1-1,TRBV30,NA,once,CAWSSAVNTEAFF,TGTGCCTGGAGTAGCGCGGTGAACACTGAAGCTTTCTTT
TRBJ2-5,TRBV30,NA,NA,CAWSVGTSGTQYF,TGTGCCTGGAGTGTAGGGACTTCAGGGACCCAGTACTTC
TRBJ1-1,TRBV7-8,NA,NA,CASSLVPPGTMNTEAFF,TGTGCCAGCAGCTTAGTCCCCCCAGGGACCATGAACACTGAAGCTTTCTTT
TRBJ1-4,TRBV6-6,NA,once,CASRRGDRNEKLFF,TGTGCCAGCAGACGCGGAGACAGGAATGAAAAACTGTTTTTT
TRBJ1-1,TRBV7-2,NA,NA,CASSLGGIRTEAFF,TGTGCCAGCAGCCTGGGGGGCATTAGGACTGAAGCTTTCTTT
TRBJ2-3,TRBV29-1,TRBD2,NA,CSVVIAGGSTDTQYF,TGCAGCGTTGTAATAGCGGGAGGGAGCACAGATACGCAGTATTTT
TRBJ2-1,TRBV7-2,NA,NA,CASSLDSASSEQFF,TGTGCCAGCAGCTTAGATTCGGCTAGCAGTGAGCAGTTCTTC
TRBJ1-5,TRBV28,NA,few,CASSTMEPQHF,TGTGCCAGCAGTACCATGGAGCCCCAGCATTTT
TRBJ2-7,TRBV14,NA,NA,CASSQGVRSYEQYF,TGTGCCAGCAGCCAGGGAGTTCGATCCTACGAGCAGTACTTC
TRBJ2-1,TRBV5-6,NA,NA,CASSNWNVVRNEQFF,TGTGCCAGCAGCAACTGGAATGTTGTCCGCAATGAGCAGTTCTTC
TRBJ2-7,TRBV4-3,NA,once,CASSQGYLDSYEQYF,TGCGCCAGCAGCCAAGGCTATTTGGACTCCTACGAGCAGTACTTC
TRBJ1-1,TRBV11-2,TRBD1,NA,CASSLVQGTNTEAFF,TGTGCCAGCAGCTTAGTACAGGGGACGAACACTGAAGCTTTCTTT
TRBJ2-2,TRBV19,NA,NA,CASISPDAENTGELFF,TGTGCCAGTATCTCACCGGACGCGGAAAACACCGGGGAGCTGTTTTTT
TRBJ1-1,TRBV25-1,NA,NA,CASSDVNRDTEAFF,TGTGCCAGCAGTGACGTTAACCGGGACACTGAAGCTTTCTTT
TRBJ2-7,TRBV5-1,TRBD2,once,CASSGRTSGIYEQYF,TGCGCCAGCAGCGGGCGGACTAGCGGGATATACGAGCAGTACTTC